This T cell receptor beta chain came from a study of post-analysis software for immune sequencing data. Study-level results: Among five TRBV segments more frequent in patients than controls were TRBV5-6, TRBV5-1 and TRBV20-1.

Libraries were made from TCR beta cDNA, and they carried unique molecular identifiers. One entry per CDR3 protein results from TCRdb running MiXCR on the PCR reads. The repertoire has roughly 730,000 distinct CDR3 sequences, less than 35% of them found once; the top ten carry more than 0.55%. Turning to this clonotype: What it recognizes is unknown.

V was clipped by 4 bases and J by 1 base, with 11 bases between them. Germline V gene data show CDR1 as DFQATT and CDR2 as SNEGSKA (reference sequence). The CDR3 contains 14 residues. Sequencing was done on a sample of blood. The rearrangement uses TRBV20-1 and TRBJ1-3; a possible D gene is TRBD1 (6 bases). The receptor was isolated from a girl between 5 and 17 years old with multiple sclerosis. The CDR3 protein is CSAIGGRSGNTIYF. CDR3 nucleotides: TGCAGTGCTATAGGGGGACGGTCTGGAAACACCATATATTTT.